A selection of T cell receptor beta chains follows, all from one sample in a study of T cell responses to AZD1222 COVID-19 vaccine. This table comes from immunoSEQ multiplex PCR, and its TCRdb copy is limited to in-frame clones, with some not included. Of 89,000 or so clones listed, around 90% were seen once; the top ten hold about 9.9%. Source: peripheral blood, taken 28 days after the second AZD1222 dose. Source of these receptors: an adult who received the AZD1222 COVID-19 vaccine. The conserved cysteine and the conserved F or W are not part of the CDR3 here. D genes are given only for firm matches. Clone size appears in some rows only: once, few, many, or a class for an expanded clone.

d_call,j_call,v_call,clone_size,cdr3_aa
TRBD2,TRBJ2-1,TRBV6-1,few,ASSELAGGPNEQF
TRBD1,TRBJ2-6,TRBV18,.,ASSLGQLGANVLT
TRBD1,TRBJ1-5,TRBV7-8,.,ASRTGTGGEKSNQPQH
.,TRBJ1-2,TRBV27,.,ASRTDHYGYT
.,TRBJ2-7,TRBV6-1,.,ASSQGGTPYEQY
TRBD2,TRBJ2-3,TRBV18,.,ASSPVAGGATDTQY
.,TRBJ1-1,TRBV7-3,.,ASSLRAATEAF
.,TRBJ2-5,TRBV7-7,.,ASSHLGANQETQY
TRBD1,TRBJ1-1,TRBV6-5,once,ASRPTGGTEAF
.,TRBJ2-7,TRBV21-1,.,ASKAKTYEQY
.,TRBJ1-1,TRBV3-1/TRBV3-2,.,ASSHLSGGTGGTEAF
.,TRBJ2-1,TRBV7-4,.,ASSLSVGLSSYNEQF
.,TRBJ1-2,TRBV21-1,.,ASSKSGREGYT
.,TRBJ2-1,TRBV29-1,.,SVDSERAIYNEQF
TRBD1,TRBJ1-1,TRBV4-1,few,ASSQDDGTGGMGEAF
TRBD1,TRBJ1-1,TRBV15,.,ATSRITTGGTEAF
.,TRBJ2-5,TRBV7-9,.,ASSFPQETQY
TRBD1,TRBJ1-5,TRBV27,.,ATKPGQGVGQPQH